One and the same sample provided the 30 T cell receptor beta chains below, sequenced in a study of T cells in Graves' hyperthyroidism and ophthalmopathy. Authors of the study amplified TCR beta CDR3 regions from RNA transcripts. First-round RT-PCR with HTBI primers amplified the TCR CDR3 region. TCRdb passed the multiplex PCR reads through MiXCR, listing each CDR3 protein once. The sample lists approximately 410,000 distinct CDR3 sequences, around 15% occurring once. Input material: blood. The source of these receptors is a young man with Graves' ophthalmopathy.

The sample holds many counts of this clonotype. The rearrangement links TRBV6-1 to TRBJ2-5; D is undetermined. CDR1 is MNHNS and CDR2 is SASEGT in the germline V gene. Trimming took off 7 bases at V and 2 bases at J, with 14 bases between the two ends. This CDR3 contains 14 residues. This CDR3 is CASTVGFNQETQYF. CDR3 DNA sequence: TGTGCCAGCACTGTGGGGTTCAATCAAGAGACCCAGTACTTC.

This clonotype occurred many times. This chain links TRBV29-1 with TRBJ2-5; 8 bases are a match to TRBD2. The ends lost 7 bases at V and 2 bases at J; junction bases unmatched: 9. The CDR3 length is 14 residues. Germline values: CDR1 SQVTM, CDR2 ANQGSEA. CDR3 residues: CSAIAGTGQETQYF. As DNA, the CDR3 is TGCAGCGCAATAGCGGGAACGGGGCAAGAGACCCAGTACTTC.

This clonotype was found a few times. The chain carries TRBV29-1 and TRBJ1-1; 8 bases are shared with TRBD1. The V segment lost 7 bases and the J segment 2 bases; nucleotides outside the gene matches: 6. CDR3 length: 13 residues. In germline, CDR1 is SQVTM, CDR2 ANQGSEA. CDR3 loop: CSESTGVNTEAFF. CDR3 in DNA: TGCAGCGAGTCGACAGGGGTTAACACTGAAGCTTTCTTT.

This clonotype has just a few counts. V gene TRBV5-6 combines with J gene TRBJ2-2; TRBD2 matches at 12 bases. The V segment lost 5 bases and the J segment 6 bases; nucleotides outside the gene matches: 8. Germline values: CDR1 SGHDT, CDR2 YYEEEE. The CDR3 is 16 amino acids. The CDR3 is CASSLRLAGDPGELFF. CDR3 in DNA: TGTGCCAGCAGTCTGAGACTAGCGGGGGATCCCGGGGAGCTGTTTTTT.

The sample holds many counts of this clonotype. The gene calls are TRBV7-3 and TRBJ2-7; D gene uncertain. CDR1 is SGHTA, CDR2 FQGTGA, per germline. V was trimmed by 5 bases and J by 3 bases, leaving 8 bases between them. There are 12 residues in the CDR3. CDR3 coding DNA: TGTGCCAGCAGCGAGGACGGCTACGAGCAGTACTTC. As protein: CASSEDGYEQYF. Full variable domain (remainder filled in from reference TRBV7-3 and TRBJ2-7): GAGVSQTPSNKVTEKGKYVELRCDPISGHTALYWYRQSLGQGPEFLIYFQGTGAADDSGLPNDRFFAVRPEGSVSTLKIQRTERGDSAVYLCASSEDGYEQYFGPGTRLTVT.

The V gene is TRBV6-1, the J gene TRBJ2-1; D assignment may be TRBD1 or TRBD2 (5 bases each). Germline V gene sequence: CDR1 MNHNS, CDR2 SASEGT. V was pared by 6 bases and J by 0 bases, with 9 bases between. The length of the CDR3 is 14 residues. The CDR3 region has the DNA TGTGCCAGCAGCGAGGGGAGCTCCTACAATGAGCAGTTCTTC. Protein sequence: CASSEGSSYNEQFF.

This clonotype was found many times. The chain combines TRBV14 with TRBJ2-1; D possibly corresponds to TRBD1 (6 bases). V gave up 0 bases and J gave up 0 bases, with 18 bases separating them. This CDR3 region has 19 residues. Germline CDR1 is SGHDN and CDR2 is FVKESK. CDR3 in amino acids: CASSQERAKDRSSYNEQFF. The CDR3 coding sequence is TGTGCCAGCAGCCAAGAAAGGGCCAAAGACAGGAGCTCCTACAATGAGCAGTTCTTC.

There are many counts of this clonotype. This chain connects TRBV5-1 to TRBJ1-1; possible D gene TRBD1, 5 bases. This CDR3 is built from 16 residues. Germline values: CDR1 SGHRS, CDR2 YFSETQ. Trimming shortened V by 1 base and J by 0 bases, and 13 bases separated the two germline ends. In DNA, the CDR3 is TGCGCCAGCAGCTTGCGATCGACAGACTTGAACACTGAAGCTTTCTTT. Protein sequence: CASSLRSTDLNTEAFF.

This clonotype was observed many times. The genes are TRBV18 and TRBJ2-7, with D perhaps matching TRBD1 (5 bases). Germline loops: CDR1 KGHSH, CDR2 LQKENI. This CDR3 comprises 15 residues. Trimming removed 5 bases from V and 0 bases from J, with 14 bases in between. The CDR3 spells CASSADISSSYEQYF. CDR3 DNA: TGTGCCAGCTCAGCGGACATATCTTCCTCCTACGAGCAGTACTTC. The whole variable domain, remainder taken from reference TRBV18 and TRBJ2-7, is NAGVMQNPRHLVRRRGQEARLRCSPMKGHSHVYWYRQLPEEGLKFMVYLQKENIIDESGMPKERFSAEFPKEGPSILRIQQVVRGDSAAYFCASSADISSSYEQYFGPGTRLTVT.

In its sample, this clonotype was seen many times. The V and J genes are TRBV5-8 and TRBJ2-2, with D perhaps TRBD1 (6 bases). This CDR3 region has 17 residues. Germline V gene data show CDR1 as SGHTS and CDR2 as YDEGEE. The V end was cut by 0 bases, the J end by 6 bases, with 18 bases between. The CDR3 reads CASSLGQGSWDPGELFF. CDR3 sequence (DNA): TGTGCCAGCAGCTTGGGCCAGGGGAGTTGGGACCCCGGGGAGCTGTTTTTT.

This clonotype was seen a few times. The chain couples TRBV30 to TRBJ2-2, with 7 bases fitting TRBD1. Germline V lookup: CDR1 GTSNPN, CDR2 SVGIG (reference sequence). J lost 1 base, V lost 4 bases, and 3 bases had no gene match. This CDR3 has 14 amino acids. CDR3 nucleotides: TGTGCCTGGAAGCAGGGGGTGAACACCGGGGAGCTGTTTTTT. It specifies CAWKQGVNTGELFF.

This clonotype was picked up a small number of times. CDR3 in DNA: TGCGCCAGCAGTCCGGGACACTCCTACAATGAGCAGTTCTTC. Its protein product is CASSPGHSYNEQFF. The chain couples TRBV4-1 to TRBJ2-1, with TRBD1 as a possible D gene (6 bases). CDR3 length equals 14 residues. The ends were cut back, 6 bases at V and 0 bases at J, with 9 bases in the middle. CDR1 is MGHRA and CDR2 is YSYEKL in the germline V gene.

This clonotype came up a few times. The rearrangement uses TRBV6-5 and TRBJ2-3; the D is unclear. Germline V gives CDR1 MNHEY, CDR2 SVGAGI. Between the trimmed V and J ends, which lost 2 bases and 2 bases, there was a span of 8 bases. The CDR3 runs 14 residues. The CDR3 sequence is CASSYSQITDTQYF. The CDR3 DNA reads TGTGCCAGCAGTTACAGTCAGATCACAGATACGCAGTATTTT.

This clonotype was observed many times. The chain joins TRBV5-6 to TRBJ2-1; the D gene is possibly TRBD2 (6 bases). Germline lookup yields CDR1 SGHDT and CDR2 YYEEEE. Trimming took 3 bases from V and 4 from J, leaving 11 bases between them. The CDR3 spans 14 residues. CDR3 residues: CASSSQGGYNEQFF. The DNA for the CDR3 is TGTGCCAGCAGCTCCCAAGGAGGGTACAATGAGCAGTTCTTC.

This clonotype showed up many times. This chain links TRBV5-4 with TRBJ1-2; D might be TRBD1 (5 bases). This CDR3 spans 15 amino acids. The V and J ends lost 4 bases and 7 bases respectively, with 20 bases between them. Germline V gene lookup returns CDR1 SGHNT and CDR2 YYREEE (reference sequence). CDR3 residues: CASSLPAGVLGGYTF. CDR3 sequence (DNA): TGTGCCAGCAGCCTCCCGGCGGGGGTTTTGGGTGGCTACACCTTC. Complete variable domain (other parts from reference TRBV5-4 and TRBJ1-2): ETGVTQSPTHLIKTRGQQVTLRCSSQSGHNTVSWYQQALGQGPQFIFQYYREEENGRGNFPPRFSGLQFPNYSSELNVNALELDDSALYLCASSLPAGVLGGYTFGSGTRLTVV.

The chain has TRBV20-1 and TRBJ2-1; TRBD2 matches 11 bases. The CDR3 length is 19 residues. In germline, CDR1 is DFQATT, CDR2 SNEGSKA (reference sequence). V gave up 1 base and J gave up 6 bases; unmatched junction bases: 17. The DNA of the CDR3 is TGCAGTGCTAGAGGCACCAGTAGCGGGGGGGCCGGAGGGTTCAATGAGCAGTTCTTC. It translates to CSARGTSSGGAGGFNEQFF.

This chain links TRBV10-3 with TRBJ1-2; the D gene is possibly TRBD1 (6 bases). Trimming removed 3 bases at V and 8 bases at J, with 16 bases between. This CDR3 has 14 amino acids. The germline gives CDR1 ENHRY, CDR2 SYGVKD. In DNA, the CDR3 is TGTGCCATCAGTGACCCGAGGGGGGTTGGAGGCTACACCTTC. Residues: CAISDPRGVGGYTF.

This clonotype was counted many times. The chain combines TRBV10-3 with TRBJ1-2, with a tentative D call TRBD1 (6 bases). The ends were cut back, 3 bases at V and 3 bases at J, with 20 bases in the middle. The CDR3 totals 17 residues. Per the germline V gene, CDR1 is ENHRY and CDR2 is SYGVKD. As DNA, the CDR3 is TGTGCCATCAGTGATAGCACGGGGGCGAAGGTTTACTATGGCTACACCTTC. Its translation is CAISDSTGAKVYYGYTF.

V gene TRBV6-1 combines with J gene TRBJ1-6; 7 nucleotides line up with TRBD1. Germline V gene lookup returns CDR1 MNHNS and CDR2 SASEGT. The CDR3 is 13 amino acids. Unmatched junction bases numbered 8, after V lost 8 bases and J lost 10 bases. The CDR3 sequence: CASQTGIWSPLHF. As DNA, the CDR3 is TGTGCCAGCCAGACAGGGATATGGTCACCCCTCCACTTT.

The CDR3 loop is CASSQDTGVYEQYF. DNA for the CDR3: TGCGCCAGCAGCCAAGACACAGGGGTGTACGAGCAGTACTTC. The chain employs TRBV4-1 and TRBJ2-7; 7 bases fit TRBD1. Trimming took 0 bases from V and 4 from J; bases not matched to a gene: 3. Germline loops: CDR1 MGHRA, CDR2 YSYEKL. The CDR3 length is 14 residues.

This clonotype has a handful of counts. The chain carries TRBV5-1 and TRBJ2-4, with 11 bases matching TRBD1. Germline CDR1 and CDR2: SGHRS and YFSETQ. Trimming removed 4 bases from V and 0 bases from J; junction bases left unmatched: 6. CDR3 length equals 17 residues. This chain's CDR3 is CASSPGQGGLAKNIQYF. CDR3 nucleotides: TGCGCCAGCAGCCCGGGACAGGGGGGCTTAGCCAAAAACATTCAGTACTTC.

This clonotype was found many times. The CDR3 spells CASSVTGVGETQYF. CDR3 in DNA: TGTGCCAGCAGCGTTACAGGGGTCGGAGAGACCCAGTACTTC. The chain has TRBV7-9 and TRBJ2-5; the match to TRBD1 covers 7 bases. The germline CDR1 and CDR2 sequences are SEHNR and FQNEAQ (reference sequence). This CDR3 is built from 14 residues. V trimming: 5 bases; J trimming: 4 bases; junction bases outside the gene matches: 7.

In nucleotides, the CDR3 is TGTGCCAGTAGTATTCAGGGGACAGATACGCAGTATTTT. As protein: CASSIQGTDTQYF. The gene calls are TRBV19 and TRBJ2-3; a possible D gene is TRBD1 (6 bases). The CDR3 consists of 13 residues. Germline CDR1 is LNHDA and CDR2 is SQIVND (reference sequence). Trimming took 3 bases from V and 3 from J, leaving 7 bases between them.

This clonotype was seen at least ten times. V usage is TRBV6-5 and J usage is TRBJ2-3; the D gene is possibly TRBD2 (5 bases). The CDR3 loop spans 18 amino acids. Looked up from germline, CDR1 is MNHEY and CDR2 is SVGAGI. Trimming took 0 bases from V and 2 from J, leaving 18 bases between them. CDR3 sequence: CASSYSISDSGYTDTQYF. The DNA of the CDR3 is TGTGCCAGCAGTTACTCGATCTCGGACTCGGGTTACACAGATACGCAGTATTTT.

This clonotype was picked up a small number of times. The rearrangement uses TRBV12-3 or TRBV12-4 and TRBJ2-2; D might be TRBD1 (6 bases). Trimming removed 1 base from V and 3 bases from J, with 6 bases in between. This CDR3 contains 14 residues. DNA for the CDR3: TGTGCCAGCAGTTTAGACAGGGACACCGGGGAGCTGTTTTTT. Protein: CASSLDRDTGELFF.

Remarks on this clonotype: This clone may be a read error of a much larger clone one base away. Likely a read error: the CDR3 ends without its conserved phenylalanine or tryptophan. The J gene is TRBJ1-1, the V gene TRBV24-1; 7 bases are shared with TRBD1. Germline loops: CDR1 KGHDR, CDR2 SFDVKD. This CDR3 has 13 amino acids. V lost 8 bases to trimming and J lost 4 bases; unmatched junction nucleotides: 6. This chain's CDR3 is CATMGQRSTEAFL. CDR3 sequence (DNA): TGTGCCACCATGGGACAGAGGAGCACTGAAGCTTTCCTT.

This clonotype was found many times. The V gene is TRBV11-2, the J gene TRBJ2-2; tentatively, D is TRBD1 (6 bases). V lost 6 bases and J lost 4, with 12 bases in between. The CDR3 extends over 14 amino acids. Germline V gives CDR1 SGHAT, CDR2 FQNNGV. CDR3 in amino acids: CASSGTPTTGELFF. For the CDR3, the DNA is TGTGCCAGCAGTGGGACACCCACCACCGGGGAGCTGTTTTTT.

In this sample, this clonotype turned up many times. This rearrangement joins TRBV7-2 to TRBJ2-7; TRBD1 is a possible D gene (5 bases). The CDR3 loop spans 13 amino acids. Germline V gene data show CDR1 as SGHTA and CDR2 as FQGNSA. The V end was cut by 10 bases, the J end by 2 bases, with 15 bases between. CDR3 loop: CATGPQGPYEQYF. CDR3 in DNA: TGTGCCACTGGGCCGCAGGGCCCCTACGAGCAGTACTTC.

Many counts were recorded for this clonotype. The rearrangement joins TRBV6-1 to TRBJ1-1; D unresolved. This CDR3 spans 15 amino acids. Trimming took 5 bases from V and 1 from J, leaving 14 bases between them. Germline CDR1 and CDR2: MNHNS and SASEGT. CDR3 bases: TGTGCCAGCAGTTACGCGTCTTCCGGGAACACTGAAGCTTTCTTT. Its protein product is CASSYASSGNTEAFF.

Ten or more counts support this clonotype. The rearrangement uses TRBV6-5 and TRBJ1-1; D is uncertain. This CDR3 is 13 amino acids long. V was pared by 2 bases and J by 4 bases, with 8 bases between. CDR1 is MNHEY and CDR2 is SVGAGI in the germline V gene. DNA of the CDR3: TGTGCCAGCAGTTACCACCACACCACTGAAGCTTTCTTT. Amino acids: CASSYHHTTEAFF.